The entry that follows covers one T cell receptor beta chain sequence. Researchers made TCR cDNA using 5'RACE template switching, and this step added a universal primer site and UMIs. TCRdb re-called the 5' RACE reads through MiXCR, storing one row per CDR3 protein. This sample carries some 300,000 distinct CDR3 sequences, over 8.5% of them seen once, and the ten largest clones take 3% to 4%. These data originate in a study of T cells after yellow fever vaccination. Trimming left V 5 bases short and J 9 bases short, with 17 bases between. The CDR3 length is 13 residues. CDR1 and CDR2 from the germline V gene are SQVTM and ANQGSEA.

This sample comprised CD4+ T cells sorted from PBMCs, obtained 45 days after the yellow fever booster vaccination. This TCR came from a man in his late teens or twenties who received the YFV17D yellow fever vaccine. The J gene is TRBJ2-1, the V gene TRBV29-1; tentatively, D is TRBD2 (6 bases). The CDR3 nucleotides are TGCAGCGTTATGACAGCCTTCGGGGGTGAGCAGTTCTTC. Its translation is CSVMTAFGGEQFF.